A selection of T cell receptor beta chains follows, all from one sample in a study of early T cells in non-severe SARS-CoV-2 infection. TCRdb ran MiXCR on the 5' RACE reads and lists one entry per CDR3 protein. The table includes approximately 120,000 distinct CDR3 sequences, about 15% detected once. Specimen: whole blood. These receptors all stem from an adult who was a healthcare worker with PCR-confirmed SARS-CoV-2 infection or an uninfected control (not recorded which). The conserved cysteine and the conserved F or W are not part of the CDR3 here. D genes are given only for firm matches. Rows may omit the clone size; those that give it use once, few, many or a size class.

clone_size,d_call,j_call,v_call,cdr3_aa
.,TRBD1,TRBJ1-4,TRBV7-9,ASSPWTGGDEKLF
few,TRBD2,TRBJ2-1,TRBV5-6,ASSMTSGVEQF
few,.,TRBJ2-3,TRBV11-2,ASSLNYLPDTQY
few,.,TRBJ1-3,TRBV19,ASAPWAGNTIY
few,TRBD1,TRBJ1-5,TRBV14,ASSPTPRDRAFRHS
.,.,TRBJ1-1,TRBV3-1,ASSLAGEAF
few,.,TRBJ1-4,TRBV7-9,ASSLQGRVEKLF
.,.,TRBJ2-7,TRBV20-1,SAVSSYEQY
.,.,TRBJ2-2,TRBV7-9,AAGRDTGELF
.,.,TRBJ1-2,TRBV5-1,ASSLKGAVAYT
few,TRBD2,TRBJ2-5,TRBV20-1,SASPTSGGNQETQY
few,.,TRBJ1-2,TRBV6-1,ASSEAGSLHT
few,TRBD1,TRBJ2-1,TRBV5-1,ASSLEVTGGYNEQF
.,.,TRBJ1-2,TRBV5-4,ASSLDRRGYT
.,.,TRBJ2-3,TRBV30,AWSVRETDTQY
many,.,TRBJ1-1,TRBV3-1,ASSQYSEAF
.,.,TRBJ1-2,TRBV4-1,ASSQETVPLRGYT
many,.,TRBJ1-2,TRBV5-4,ASSLAGTPGGYT
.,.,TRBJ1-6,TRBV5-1,ASSTRVNSPLH
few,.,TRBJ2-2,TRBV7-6,ASSLGLTKNTGELF
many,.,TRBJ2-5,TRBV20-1,SVLAETQY